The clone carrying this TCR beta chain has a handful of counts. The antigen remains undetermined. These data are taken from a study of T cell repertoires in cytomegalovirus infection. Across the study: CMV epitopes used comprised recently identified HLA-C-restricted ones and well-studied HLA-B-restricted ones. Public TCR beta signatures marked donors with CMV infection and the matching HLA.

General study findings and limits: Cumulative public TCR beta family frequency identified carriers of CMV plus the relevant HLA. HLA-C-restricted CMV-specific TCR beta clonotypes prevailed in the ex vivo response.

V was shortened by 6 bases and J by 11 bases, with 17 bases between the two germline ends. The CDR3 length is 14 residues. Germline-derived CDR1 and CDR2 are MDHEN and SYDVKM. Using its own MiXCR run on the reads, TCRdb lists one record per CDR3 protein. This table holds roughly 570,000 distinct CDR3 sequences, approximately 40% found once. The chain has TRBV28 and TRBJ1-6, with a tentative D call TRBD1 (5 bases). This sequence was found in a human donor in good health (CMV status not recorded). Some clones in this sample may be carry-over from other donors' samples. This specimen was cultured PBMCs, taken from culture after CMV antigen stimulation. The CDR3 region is CASRTVQGYPPLHF. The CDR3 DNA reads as TGTGCCAGCAGGACCGTTCAGGGATATCCACCCCTCCACTTT.